A selection of T cell receptor beta chains follows, all from one sample in a study of blood T cell repertoires in COVID-19. This table comes from immunoSEQ multiplex PCR, and its TCRdb copy is limited to in-frame clones, with some not included. Of approximately 250,000 clones in the sample, roughly 86% were seen once. Source material: peripheral blood. These receptors originate from a man aged 35 to 55 with active or convalescent COVID-19. The CDR3 runs from the conserved cysteine through the conserved F or W. The D gene is left open where the match is weak. Where a row states a size, it is once, few, many or the class of an expanded clone; other rows omit it.

size	D	J	V	CDR3	DNA
-	-	TRBJ2-1	TRBV10-3	CAISEGAGIVNEQFF	TGTGCCATCAGTGAGGGTGCGGGAATCGTAAATGAGCAGTTCTTC
-	-	TRBJ1-1	TRBV3-1/TRBV3-2	CASSQTKNTEAFF	TGTGCCAGCAGCCAAACAAAGAACACTGAAGCTTTCTTT
-	-	TRBJ1-5	TRBV19	CATHGAGNQPQHF	TGTGCCACCCACGGAGCGGGCAATCAGCCCCAGCATTTT
-	TRBD1	TRBJ2-1	TRBV6-4	CASSTDRAHEQFF	TGTGCCAGCTCAACGGACAGGGCCCATGAGCAGTTCTTC
-	-	TRBJ1-6	TRBV28	CASREGSYNSPLHF	TGTGCCAGCAGGGAGGGCTCCTATAATTCACCCCTCCACTTT
-	-	TRBJ1-3	TRBV3-1/TRBV3-2	CASSPEFSSGNTIYF	TGTGCCAGCAGTCCGGAGTTTTCCTCTGGAAACACCATATATTTT
once	-	TRBJ1-1	TRBV27	CASQTGHTEAFF	TGTGCCAGCCAGACAGGACACACTGAAGCTTTCTTT
-	-	TRBJ2-5	TRBV19	CASSRDYQETQYF	TGTGCCAGTAGTAGGGACTACCAAGAGACCCAGTACTTC
-	-	TRBJ1-3	TRBV11-2	CASSFGTDSGNTIYF	TGTGCCAGCAGCTTCGGCACAGACTCTGGAAACACCATATATTTT
-	TRBD1	TRBJ1-1	TRBV28	CASSLGQGGWKAEAFF	TGTGCCAGCAGTTTAGGACAGGGGGGGTGGAAGGCTGAAGCTTTCTTT
-	TRBD2	TRBJ2-6	TRBV6-5	CASRTGGAGANVLTF	TGTGCCAGCAGGACGGGGGGGGCTGGGGCCAACGTCCTGACTTTC
-	-	TRBJ1-1	TRBV12-3/TRBV12-4	CASSLQGGTEAFF	TGTGCCAGCAGTTTACAGGGCGGCACTGAAGCTTTCTTT
-	TRBD1	TRBJ2-1	TRBV9	CASSVAVQGTGVNEQFF	TGTGCCAGCAGCGTAGCCGTTCAGGGGACAGGGGTGAATGAGCAGTTCTTC
-	TRBD2	TRBJ2-4	TRBV11-3	CASSLTTSGRSIQYF	TGTGCCAGCAGCCTGACGACTAGCGGGAGGTCAATTCAGTACTTC
-	-	TRBJ1-2	TRBV25-1	CASSPRGGTGYTF	TGTGCCAGCAGCCCCCGGGGGGGTACGGGCTACACCTTC
-	TRBD1	TRBJ1-1	TRBV6-5	CASAGTANTEAFF	TGTGCCAGCGCCGGGACAGCAAACACTGAAGCTTTCTTT
-	TRBD1	TRBJ1-4	TRBV5-5	CASRTGTVTNEKLFF	TGTGCCAGCAGGACCGGGACAGTAACTAATGAAAAACTGTTTTTT